One and the same sample provided the 2 T cell receptor beta chains below, sequenced in a study of blood T cell repertoires in COVID-19. Measured with immunoSEQ multiplex PCR; TCRdb has only the in-frame clones, and not every one. The sample lists approximately 280,000 clones; around 88% were seen once. Sequencing was performed on PBMCs or T cells enriched from blood (not recorded which). The receptor source for this set is a woman between 40 and 50 years old who had recovered from COVID-19.

The J gene is TRBJ1-1, the V gene TRBV6-5; D remains ambiguous. V lost 4 bases and J 6 bases, leaving 18 bases between the germline ends. Germline V gene data show CDR1 as MNHEY and CDR2 as SVGAGI. The CDR3 length is 15 residues. For the CDR3, the DNA is TGTGCCAGCAGTTCAATGAGCACCGGGTTCGCTGAAGCTTTCTTT. Translated, it gives CASSSMSTGFAEAFF.

V and J are TRBV5-4 and TRBJ2-4, with a weak D call TRBD2 (5 bases). The CDR3 runs 14 residues. Trimming stripped 1 base from V and 7 bases from J, with 12 bases between. In germline, CDR1 is SGHNT, CDR2 YYREEE (reference sequence). CDR3: CASSLWGDHNIQYF. The DNA of the CDR3 is TGTGCCAGCAGCTTGTGGGGAGACCACAACATTCAGTACTTC.